Listed here is a single TCR beta chain. The data stem from a study of blood T cell repertoires in COVID-19. Across the study: The analysed material was cDNA or gDNA that came from T cells, B-cell-depleted T cells, or PBMCs.

Original processing methods: The authors estimated nucleated cell counts from reference gene primer amplification. Method: immunoSEQ multiplex PCR; TCRdb's copy keeps in-frame clones and lacks some. V and J calls and clone size are copied from that table; D and trimming were computed from the DNA. The table includes around 260,000 clones, approximately 86% detected once. Seattle cases were enrolled at active infection and followed longitudinally. Per the germline V gene, CDR1 is MNHEY and CDR2 is SVGEGT. The CDR3 is made up of 15 amino acids. V was pared by 4 bases and J by 4 bases, with 7 bases of the junction left unmatched.

The TCR originated in a woman aged 55-70 years with COVID-19, enrolled during active disease. The rearrangement uses TRBV6-2 or TRBV6-3 and TRBJ1-3; 7 bases align to TRBD1. The sequencing sample was made of peripheral blood. In DNA form, the CDR3 reads TGTGCCAGCAGTTTAACAGGGGCCAGCGGAAACACCATATATTTT. This translates into CASSLTGASGNTIYF.